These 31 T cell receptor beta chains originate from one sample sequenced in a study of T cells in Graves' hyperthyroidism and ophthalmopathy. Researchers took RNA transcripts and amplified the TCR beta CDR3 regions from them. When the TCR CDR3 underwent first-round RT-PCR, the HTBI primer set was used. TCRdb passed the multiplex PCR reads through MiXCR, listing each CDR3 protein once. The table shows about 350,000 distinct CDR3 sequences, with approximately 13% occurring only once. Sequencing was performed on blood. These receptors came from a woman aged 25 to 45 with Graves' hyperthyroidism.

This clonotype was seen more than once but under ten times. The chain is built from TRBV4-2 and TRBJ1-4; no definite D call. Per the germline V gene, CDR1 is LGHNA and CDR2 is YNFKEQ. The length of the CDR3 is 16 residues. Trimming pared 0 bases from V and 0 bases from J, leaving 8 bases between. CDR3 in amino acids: CASSQDLLATNEKLFF. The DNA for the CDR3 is TGTGCCAGCAGCCAAGATCTTCTGGCAACTAATGAAAAACTGTTTTTT.

The DNA for the CDR3 is TGTGCCAGCACTACACCGGGGGGATACGGGGAGCTGTTTTTT. Translation gives CASTTPGGYGELFF. The chain carries TRBV28 and TRBJ2-2; the match to TRBD2 covers 7 bases. V shed 7 bases and J 7 bases; nucleotides not matched to a gene: 9. The CDR3 extends over 14 amino acids. Germline CDR1 reads MDHEN; CDR2 reads SYDVKM.

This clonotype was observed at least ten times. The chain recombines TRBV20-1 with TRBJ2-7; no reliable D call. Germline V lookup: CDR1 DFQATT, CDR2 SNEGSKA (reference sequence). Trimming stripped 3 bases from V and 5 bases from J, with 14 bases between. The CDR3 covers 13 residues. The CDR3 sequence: CSARQGFPHEQYF. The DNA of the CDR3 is TGCAGTGCTAGGCAAGGCTTCCCCCACGAGCAGTACTTC.

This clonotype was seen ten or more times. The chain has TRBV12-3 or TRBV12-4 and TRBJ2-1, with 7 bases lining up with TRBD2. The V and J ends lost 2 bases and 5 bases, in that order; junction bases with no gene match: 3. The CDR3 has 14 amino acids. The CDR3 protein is CASSLLAADNEQFF. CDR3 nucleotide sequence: TGTGCCAGCAGTTTACTAGCGGCTGACAATGAGCAGTTCTTC.

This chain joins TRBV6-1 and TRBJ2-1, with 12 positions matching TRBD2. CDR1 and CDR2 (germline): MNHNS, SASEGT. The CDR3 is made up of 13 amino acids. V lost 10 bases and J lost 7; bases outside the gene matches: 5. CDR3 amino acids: CAIRTSGVNEQFF. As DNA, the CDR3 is TGTGCCATTCGGACTAGCGGGGTAAATGAGCAGTTCTTC.

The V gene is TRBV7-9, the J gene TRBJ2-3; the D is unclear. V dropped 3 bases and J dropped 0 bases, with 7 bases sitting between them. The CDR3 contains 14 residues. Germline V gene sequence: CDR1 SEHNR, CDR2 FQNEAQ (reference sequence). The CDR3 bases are TGTGCCAGCAGCTTCAGCACTAGCACAGATACGCAGTATTTT. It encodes CASSFSTSTDTQYF. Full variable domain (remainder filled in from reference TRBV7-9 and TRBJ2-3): DTGVSQNPRHKITKRGQNVTFRCDPISEHNRLYWYRQTLGQGPEFLTYFQNEAQLEKSRLLSDRFSAERPKGSFSTLEIQRTEQGDSAMYLCASSFSTSTDTQYFGPGTRLTVL.

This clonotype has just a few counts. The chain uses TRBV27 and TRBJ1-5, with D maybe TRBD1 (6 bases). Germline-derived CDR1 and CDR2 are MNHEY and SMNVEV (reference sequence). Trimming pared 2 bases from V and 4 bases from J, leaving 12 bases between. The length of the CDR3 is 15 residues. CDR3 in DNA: TGTGCCAGCAGTTTACTATGGGGGCGGAATCAGCCCCAGCATTTT. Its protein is CASSLLWGRNQPQHF.

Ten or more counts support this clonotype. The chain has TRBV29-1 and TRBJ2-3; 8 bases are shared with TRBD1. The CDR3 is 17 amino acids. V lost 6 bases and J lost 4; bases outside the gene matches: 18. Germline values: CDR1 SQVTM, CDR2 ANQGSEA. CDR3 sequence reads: CSVHTGVRTGWSDTQYF. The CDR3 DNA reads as TGCAGCGTCCATACTGGGGTCCGGACAGGGTGGTCAGATACGCAGTATTTT.

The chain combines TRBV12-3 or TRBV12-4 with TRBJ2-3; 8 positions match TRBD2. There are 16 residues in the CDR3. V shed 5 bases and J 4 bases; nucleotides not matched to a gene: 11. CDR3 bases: TGTGCCAGCAGTCAGCCGACTAGCGTTCAGCCAGATACGCAGTATTTT. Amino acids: CASSQPTSVQPDTQYF.

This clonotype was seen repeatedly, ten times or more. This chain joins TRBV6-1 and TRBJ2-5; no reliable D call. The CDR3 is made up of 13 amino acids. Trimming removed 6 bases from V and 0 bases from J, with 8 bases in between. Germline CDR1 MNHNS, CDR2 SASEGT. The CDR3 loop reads CASRSTYQETQYF. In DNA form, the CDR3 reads TGTGCCAGCAGGAGTACGTACCAAGAGACCCAGTACTTC.

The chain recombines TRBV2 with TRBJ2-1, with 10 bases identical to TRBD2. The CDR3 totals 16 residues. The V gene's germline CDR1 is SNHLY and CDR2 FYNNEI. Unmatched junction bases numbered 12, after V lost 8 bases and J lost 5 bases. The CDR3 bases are TGTGCCAGCGACCGGCTCACTAGCGGGACAGACAATGAGCAGTTCTTC. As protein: CASDRLTSGTDNEQFF.

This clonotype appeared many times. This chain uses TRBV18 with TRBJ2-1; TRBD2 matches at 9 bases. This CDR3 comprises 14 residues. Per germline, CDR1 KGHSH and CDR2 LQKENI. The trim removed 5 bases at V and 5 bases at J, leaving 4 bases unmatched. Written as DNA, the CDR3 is TGTGCCAGCTCAAGGAGACTAGCGGACAATGAGCAGTTCTTC. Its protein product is CASSRRLADNEQFF.

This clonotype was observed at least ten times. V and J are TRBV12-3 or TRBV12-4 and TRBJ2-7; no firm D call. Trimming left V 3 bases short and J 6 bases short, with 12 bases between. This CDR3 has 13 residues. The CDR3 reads CASSLFRSAEQYF. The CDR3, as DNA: TGTGCCAGCAGTTTGTTCCGTTCAGCCGAGCAGTACTTC.

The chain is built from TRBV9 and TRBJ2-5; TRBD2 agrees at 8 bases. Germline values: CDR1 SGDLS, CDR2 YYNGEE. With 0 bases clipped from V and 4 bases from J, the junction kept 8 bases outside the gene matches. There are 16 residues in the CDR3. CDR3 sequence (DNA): TGTGCCAGCAGCGTAGAGTTTAGCGGGATAGGAGAGACCCAGTACTTC. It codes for CASSVEFSGIGETQYF.

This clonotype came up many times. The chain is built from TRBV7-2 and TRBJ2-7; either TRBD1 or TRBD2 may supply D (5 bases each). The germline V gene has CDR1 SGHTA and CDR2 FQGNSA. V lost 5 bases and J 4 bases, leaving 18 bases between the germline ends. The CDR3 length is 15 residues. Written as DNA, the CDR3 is TGTGCCAGCAGCCCCCCGGGGCGGCCCCTTTACGAGCAGTACTTC. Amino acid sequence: CASSPPGRPLYEQYF.

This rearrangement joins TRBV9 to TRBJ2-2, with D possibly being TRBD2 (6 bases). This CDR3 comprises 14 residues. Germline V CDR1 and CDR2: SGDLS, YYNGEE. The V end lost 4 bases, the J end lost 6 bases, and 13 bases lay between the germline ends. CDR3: CASSLTSIAGELFF. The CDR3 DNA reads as TGTGCCAGCAGCCTGACTAGTATCGCCGGGGAGCTGTTTTTT.

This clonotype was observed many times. CDR3 protein: CASSWGAHGGELFF. The CDR3 region has the DNA TGTGCCAGCAGCTGGGGGGCGCATGGCGGGGAGCTGTTTTTT. This sequence joins TRBV11-2 and TRBJ2-2; TRBD1 or TRBD2 may be the D gene (6 bases each). This CDR3 has 14 amino acids. Germline CDR1 SGHAT, CDR2 FQNNGV. V was clipped by 4 bases and J by 7 bases, with 13 bases between them.

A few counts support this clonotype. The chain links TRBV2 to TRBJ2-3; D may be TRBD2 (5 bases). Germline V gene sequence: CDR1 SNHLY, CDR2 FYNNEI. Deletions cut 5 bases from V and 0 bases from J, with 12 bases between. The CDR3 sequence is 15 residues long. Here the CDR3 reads CASSRGWQSTDTQYF. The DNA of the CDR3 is TGTGCCAGCAGTCGAGGGTGGCAGAGCACAGATACGCAGTATTTT.

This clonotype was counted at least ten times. The CDR3 DNA is TGTGCCAGCAGTTTCGGCGGGATAGAGACCCAGTACTTC. Encoded protein: CASSFGGIETQYF. This chain links TRBV12-3 or TRBV12-4 with TRBJ2-5, with a weak D call TRBD2 (6 bases). V shed 3 bases and J shed 4 bases, with 9 bases lying between them. The CDR3 contains 13 residues.

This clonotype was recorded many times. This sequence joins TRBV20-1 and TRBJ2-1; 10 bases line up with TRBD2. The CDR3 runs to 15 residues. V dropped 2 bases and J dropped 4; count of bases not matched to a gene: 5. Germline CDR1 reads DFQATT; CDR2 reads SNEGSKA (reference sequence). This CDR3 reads CSARPEREGYNEQFF. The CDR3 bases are TGCAGTGCTAGACCCGAGCGGGAGGGTTACAATGAGCAGTTCTTC.

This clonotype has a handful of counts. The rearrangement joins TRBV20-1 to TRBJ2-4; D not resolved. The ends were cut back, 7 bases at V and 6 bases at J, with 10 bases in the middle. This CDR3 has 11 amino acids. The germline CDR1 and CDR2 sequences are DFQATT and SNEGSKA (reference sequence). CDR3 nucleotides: TGCAGTGGGGCCCAGCCAAACATTCAGTACTTC. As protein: CSGAQPNIQYF.

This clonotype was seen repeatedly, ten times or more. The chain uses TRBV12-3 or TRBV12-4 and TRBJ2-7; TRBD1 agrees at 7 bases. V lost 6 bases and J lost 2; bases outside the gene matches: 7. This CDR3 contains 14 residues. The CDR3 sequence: CASRIRDSPYEQYF. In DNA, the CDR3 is TGTGCCAGCAGAATCCGGGACAGCCCCTACGAGCAGTACTTC.

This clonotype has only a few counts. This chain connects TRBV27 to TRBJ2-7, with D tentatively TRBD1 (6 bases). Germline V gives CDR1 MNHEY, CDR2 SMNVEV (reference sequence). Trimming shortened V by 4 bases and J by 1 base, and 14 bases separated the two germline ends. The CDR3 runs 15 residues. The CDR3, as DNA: TGTGCCAGCAGTTCACAGGGTCGTGGATCCTACGAGCAGTACTTC. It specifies CASSSQGRGSYEQYF.

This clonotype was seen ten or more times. The CDR3 nucleotides read TGCGCCAGCAGTGCAGCACAGCTTACAGATACGCAGTATTTT. Protein: CASSAAQLTDTQYF. The chain employs TRBV10-1 and TRBJ2-3; D gene ambiguous. The V and J ends lost 4 bases and 3 bases respectively, with 11 bases between them. Germline V lookup: CDR1 WNHNN, CDR2 SYGVQD (reference sequence). This CDR3 region has 14 residues.

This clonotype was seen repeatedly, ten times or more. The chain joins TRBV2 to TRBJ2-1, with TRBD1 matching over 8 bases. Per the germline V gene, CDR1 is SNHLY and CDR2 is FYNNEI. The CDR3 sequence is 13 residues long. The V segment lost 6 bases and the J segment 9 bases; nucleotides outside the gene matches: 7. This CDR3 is CASSRDRTSEQFF. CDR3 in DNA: TGTGCCAGCAGCCGGGACAGGACGAGTGAGCAGTTCTTC.

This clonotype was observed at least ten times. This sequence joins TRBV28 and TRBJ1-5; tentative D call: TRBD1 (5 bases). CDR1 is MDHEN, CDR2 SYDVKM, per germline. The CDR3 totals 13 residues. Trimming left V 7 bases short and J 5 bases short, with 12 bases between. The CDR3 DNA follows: TGTGCCAGCACCTGGGGGGTGGATCAGCCCCAGCATTTT. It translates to CASTWGVDQPQHF.

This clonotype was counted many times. CDR3 sequence (DNA): TGTGCCAGCAGCTTATTCGGGGAGCTGTTTTTT. Residues: CASSLFGELFF. The gene calls are TRBV7-9 and TRBJ2-2; D not resolved. Germline V gene data show CDR1 as SEHNR and CDR2 as FQNEAQ (reference sequence). This CDR3 has 11 amino acids. V was cut by 2 bases and J by 7 bases, with 2 bases left in between.

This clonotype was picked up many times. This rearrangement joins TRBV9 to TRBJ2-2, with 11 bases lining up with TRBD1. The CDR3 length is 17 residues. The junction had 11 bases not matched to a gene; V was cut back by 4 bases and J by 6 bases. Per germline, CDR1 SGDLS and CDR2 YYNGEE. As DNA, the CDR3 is TGTGCCAGCAGCCCCTTCGTCCAGGGACAGGGGGCCGGGGAGCTGTTTTTT. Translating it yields CASSPFVQGQGAGELFF.

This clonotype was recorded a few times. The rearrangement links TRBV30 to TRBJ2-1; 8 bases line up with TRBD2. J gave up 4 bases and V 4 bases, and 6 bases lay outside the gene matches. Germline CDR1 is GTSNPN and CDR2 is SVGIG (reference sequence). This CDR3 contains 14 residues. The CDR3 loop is CAWNRASGYNEQFF. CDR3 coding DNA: TGTGCCTGGAATAGGGCTAGCGGGTACAATGAGCAGTTCTTC.

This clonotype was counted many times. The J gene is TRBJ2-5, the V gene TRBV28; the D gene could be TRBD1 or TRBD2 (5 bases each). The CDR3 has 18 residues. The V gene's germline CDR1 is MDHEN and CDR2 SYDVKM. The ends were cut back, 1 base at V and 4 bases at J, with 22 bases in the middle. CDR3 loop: CASSLSSSGPSSRETQYF. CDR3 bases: TGTGCCAGCAGTTTATCATCCTCGGGACCTTCCTCGCGAGAGACCCAGTACTTC.

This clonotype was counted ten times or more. CDR3 nucleotide sequence: TGTGCCAGCAGTCCCACATACTATGGCTACACCTTC. Translating it yields CASSPTYYGYTF. V is TRBV12-3 or TRBV12-4 and J is TRBJ1-2; D is unclear. Trimming removed 5 bases from V and 3 bases from J, with 7 bases in between. This CDR3 has 12 residues.